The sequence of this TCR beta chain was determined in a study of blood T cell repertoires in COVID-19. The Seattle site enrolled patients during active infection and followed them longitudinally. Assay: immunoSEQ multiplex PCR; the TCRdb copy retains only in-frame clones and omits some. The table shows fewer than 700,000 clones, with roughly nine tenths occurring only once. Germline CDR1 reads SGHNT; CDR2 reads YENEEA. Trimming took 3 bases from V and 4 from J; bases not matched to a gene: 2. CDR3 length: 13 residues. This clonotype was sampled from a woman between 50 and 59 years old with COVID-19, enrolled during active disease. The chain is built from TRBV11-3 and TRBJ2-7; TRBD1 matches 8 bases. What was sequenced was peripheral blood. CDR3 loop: CASSLGTGYEQYF. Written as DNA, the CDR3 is TGTGCCAGCAGCTTGGGGACAGGATACGAGCAGTACTTC.